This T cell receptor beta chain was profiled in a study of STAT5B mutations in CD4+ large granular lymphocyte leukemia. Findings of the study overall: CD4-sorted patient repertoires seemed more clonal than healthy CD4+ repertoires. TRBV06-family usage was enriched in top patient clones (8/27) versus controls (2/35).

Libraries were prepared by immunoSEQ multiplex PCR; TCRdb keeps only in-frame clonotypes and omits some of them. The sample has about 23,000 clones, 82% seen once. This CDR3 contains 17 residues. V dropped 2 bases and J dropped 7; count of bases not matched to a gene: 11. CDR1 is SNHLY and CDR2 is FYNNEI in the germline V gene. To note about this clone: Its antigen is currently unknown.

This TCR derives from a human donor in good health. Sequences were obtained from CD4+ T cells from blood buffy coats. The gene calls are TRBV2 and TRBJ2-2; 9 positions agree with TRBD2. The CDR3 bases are TGTGCCAGCAGTGAACCAGGACTAGCGAGGGGTGTCGGGGAGCTGTTTTTT. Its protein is CASSEPGLARGVGELFF.